Described below is a single T cell receptor beta chain sequence and its context. Its antigen remains unidentified. This CDR3 contains 13 residues. Germline V lookup: CDR1 LNHNV, CDR2 YYDKDF (reference sequence). This sample was taken from a study of T cells expressing NK-cell markers. Study at large: From sorted CD3+CD56+NKG2C+, CD3+CD56+NKG2C- and CD3+CD56-NKG2C+ T cells came the TCR beta repertoires. One of eight sequenced donors was HCMV-seronegative; the other seven were seropositive.

Reprocessing the 5' RACE reads, TCRdb reports a single entry for every CDR3 protein and omits DNA. This table holds 300,000 to 450,000 distinct CDR3 sequences. Study results and limitations: Each of a handful of donors carried dominant NKG2C+ clonotypes accounting for roughly 1.0-8% of CD8+ T cells. The CD3+CD56-NKG2C+ fraction of several donors was also led by these clonotypes.

This chain uses TRBV15 with TRBJ2-7; TCRdb picks TRBD1, but there is no DNA to check that call. The sample was blood T cells: a sorted CD56 or NKG2C T cell subset, CD4+ or CD8+ T cells, or bulk PBMC T cells (not recorded which). This clonotype originated in a man aged 18-75 years in good health. This chain's CDR3 is CATSPGPWGEQYF. The variable domain in full, completed from reference TRBV15 and TRBJ2-7, reads DAMVIQNPRYQVTQFGKPVTLSCSQTLNHNVMYWYQQKSSQAPKLLFHYYDKDFNNEADTPDNFQSRRPNTSFCFLDIRSPGLGDTAMYLCATSPGPWGEQYFGPGTRLTVT.